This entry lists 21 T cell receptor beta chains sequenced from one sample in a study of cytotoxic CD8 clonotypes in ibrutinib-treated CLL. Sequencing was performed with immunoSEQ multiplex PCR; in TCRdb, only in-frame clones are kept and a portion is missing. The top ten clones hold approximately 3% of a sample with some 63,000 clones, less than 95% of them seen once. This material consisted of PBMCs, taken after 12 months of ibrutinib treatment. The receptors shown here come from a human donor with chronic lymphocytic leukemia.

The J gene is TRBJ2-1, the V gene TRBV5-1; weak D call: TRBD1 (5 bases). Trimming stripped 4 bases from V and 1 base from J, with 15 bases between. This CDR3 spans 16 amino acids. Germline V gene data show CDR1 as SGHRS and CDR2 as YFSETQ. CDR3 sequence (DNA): TGCGCCAGCAGCCCCCAGGGCAACCCTTCCTACAATGAGCAGTTCTTC. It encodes CASSPQGNPSYNEQFF. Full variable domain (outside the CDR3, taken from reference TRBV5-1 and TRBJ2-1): KAGVTQTPRYLIKTRGQQVTLSCSPISGHRSVSWYQQTPGQGLQFLFEYFSETQRNKGNFPGRFSGRQFSNSRSEMNVSTLELGDSALYLCASSPQGNPSYNEQFFGPGTRLTVL.

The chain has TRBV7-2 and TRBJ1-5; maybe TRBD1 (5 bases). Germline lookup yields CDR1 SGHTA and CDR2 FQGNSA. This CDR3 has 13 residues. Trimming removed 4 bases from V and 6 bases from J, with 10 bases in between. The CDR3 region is CASSSRALQPQHF. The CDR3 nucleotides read TGTGCCAGCAGCTCCAGGGCACTTCAGCCCCAGCATTTT.

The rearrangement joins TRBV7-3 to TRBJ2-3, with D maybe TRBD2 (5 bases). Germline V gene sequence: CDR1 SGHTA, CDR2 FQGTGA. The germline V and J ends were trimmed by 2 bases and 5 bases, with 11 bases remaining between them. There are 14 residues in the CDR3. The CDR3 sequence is CASSLGVRVDTQYF. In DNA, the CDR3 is TGTGCCAGCAGCTTAGGAGTGAGGGTAGATACGCAGTATTTT. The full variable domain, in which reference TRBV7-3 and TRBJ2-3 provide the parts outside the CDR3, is GAGVSQTPSNKVTEKGKYVELRCDPISGHTALYWYRQSLGQGPEFLIYFQGTGAADDSGLPNDRFFAVRPEGSVSTLKIQRTERGDSAVYLCASSLGVRVDTQYFGPGTRLTVL.

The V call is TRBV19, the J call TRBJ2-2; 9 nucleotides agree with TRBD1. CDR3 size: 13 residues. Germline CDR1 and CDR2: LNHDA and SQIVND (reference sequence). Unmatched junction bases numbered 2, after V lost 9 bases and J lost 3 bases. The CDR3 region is CASRDRDTGELFF. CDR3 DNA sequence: TGTGCCAGCCGGGACAGGGACACCGGGGAGCTGTTTTTT.

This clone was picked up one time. As DNA, the CDR3 is TGTGCCAGCAGCTTATTTGGGACCCAAACAGAAGAGACCCAGTACTTC. Protein sequence: CASSLFGTQTEETQYF. The rearrangement uses TRBV7-8 and TRBJ2-5; D is possibly TRBD1 or TRBD2 (5 bases each). Trimming pared 2 bases from V and 3 bases from J, leaving 16 bases between. The germline V gene encodes CDR1 SGHVS and CDR2 FQNEAQ. This CDR3 contains 16 residues.

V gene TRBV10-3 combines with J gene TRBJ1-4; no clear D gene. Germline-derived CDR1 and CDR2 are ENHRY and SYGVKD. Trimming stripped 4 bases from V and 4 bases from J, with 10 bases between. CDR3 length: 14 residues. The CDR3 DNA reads TGTGCCATCAGTGTCGACACCCGTAATGAAAAACTGTTTTTT. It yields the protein CAISVDTRNEKLFF.

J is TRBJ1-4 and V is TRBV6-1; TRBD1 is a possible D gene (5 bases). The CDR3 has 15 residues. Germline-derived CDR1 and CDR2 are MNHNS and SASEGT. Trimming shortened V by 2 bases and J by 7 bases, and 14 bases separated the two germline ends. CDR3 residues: CASSEMPGVGEKLFF. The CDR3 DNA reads TGTGCCAGCAGTGAAATGCCGGGGGTGGGTGAAAAACTGTTTTTT.

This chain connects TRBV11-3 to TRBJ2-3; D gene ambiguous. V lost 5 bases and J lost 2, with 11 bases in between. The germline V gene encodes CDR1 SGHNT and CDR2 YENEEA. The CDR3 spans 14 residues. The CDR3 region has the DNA TGTGCCAGCAGCAACAAGCAGAACACAGATACGCAGTATTTT. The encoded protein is CASSNKQNTDTQYF.

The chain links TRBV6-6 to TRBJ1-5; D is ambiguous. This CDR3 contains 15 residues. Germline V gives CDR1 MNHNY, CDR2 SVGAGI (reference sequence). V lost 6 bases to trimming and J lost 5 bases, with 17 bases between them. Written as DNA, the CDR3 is TGTGCCAGCAGGAGCCCCGCGGGGTCAGATCAGCCCCAGCATTTT. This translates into CASRSPAGSDQPQHF.

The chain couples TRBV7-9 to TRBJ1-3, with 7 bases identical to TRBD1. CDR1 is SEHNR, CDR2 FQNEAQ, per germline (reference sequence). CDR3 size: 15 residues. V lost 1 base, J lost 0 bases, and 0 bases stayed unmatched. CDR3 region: CASSLGQGSGNTIYF. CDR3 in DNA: TGTGCCAGCAGCTTAGGACAGGGCTCTGGAAACACCATATATTTT.

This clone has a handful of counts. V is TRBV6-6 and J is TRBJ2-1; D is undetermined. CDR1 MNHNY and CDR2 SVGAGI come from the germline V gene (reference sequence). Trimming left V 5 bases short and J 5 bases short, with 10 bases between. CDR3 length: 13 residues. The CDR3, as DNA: TGTGCCAGCAGTAATACGGATAACAATGAGCAGTTCTTC. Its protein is CASSNTDNNEQFF.

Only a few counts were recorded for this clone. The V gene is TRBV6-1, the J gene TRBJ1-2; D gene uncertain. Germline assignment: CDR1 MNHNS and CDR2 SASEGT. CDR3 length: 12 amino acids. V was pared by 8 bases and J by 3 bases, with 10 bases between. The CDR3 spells CASGLSYYGYTF. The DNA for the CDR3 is TGTGCCAGCGGTCTCAGTTACTATGGCTACACCTTC.

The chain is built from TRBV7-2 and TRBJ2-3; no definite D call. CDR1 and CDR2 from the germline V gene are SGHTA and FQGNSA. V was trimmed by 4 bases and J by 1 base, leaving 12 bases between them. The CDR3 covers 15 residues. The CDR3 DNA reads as TGTGCCAGCAGCTCCGACGGATACCGCACAGATACGCAGTATTTT. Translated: CASSSDGYRTDTQYF.

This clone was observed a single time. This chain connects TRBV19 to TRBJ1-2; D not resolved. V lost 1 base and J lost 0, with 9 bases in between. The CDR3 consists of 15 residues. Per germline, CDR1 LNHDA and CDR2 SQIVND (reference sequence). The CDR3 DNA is TGTGCCAGTAGTATAGTCGCAGGTTCTAACTATGGCTACACCTTC. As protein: CASSIVAGSNYGYTF. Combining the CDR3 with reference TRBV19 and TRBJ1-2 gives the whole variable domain DGGITQSPKYLFRKEGQNVTLSCEQNLNHDAMYWYRQDPGQGLRLIYYSQIVNDFQKGDIAEGYSVSREKKESFPLTVTSAQKNPTAFYLCASSIVAGSNYGYTFGSGTRLTVV.

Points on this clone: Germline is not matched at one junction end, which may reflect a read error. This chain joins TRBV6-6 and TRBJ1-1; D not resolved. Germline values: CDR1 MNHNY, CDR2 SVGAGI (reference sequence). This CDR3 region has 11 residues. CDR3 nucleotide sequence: TGTGCCGGCAGAGAAAACACTGAAGCTTTCTTT. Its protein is CAGRENTEAFF.

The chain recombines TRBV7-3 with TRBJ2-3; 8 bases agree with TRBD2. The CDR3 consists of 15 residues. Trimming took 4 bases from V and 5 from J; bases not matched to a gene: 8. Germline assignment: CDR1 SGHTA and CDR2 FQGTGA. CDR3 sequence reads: CASSSPAGGLDTQYF. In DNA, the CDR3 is TGTGCCAGCAGCTCCCCGGCGGGAGGTTTAGATACGCAGTATTTT.

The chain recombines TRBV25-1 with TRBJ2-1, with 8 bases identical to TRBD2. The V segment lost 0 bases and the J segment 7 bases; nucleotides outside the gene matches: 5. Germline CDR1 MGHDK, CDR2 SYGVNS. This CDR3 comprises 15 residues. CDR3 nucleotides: TGTGCCAGCAGTGAATATAGGACTAGCAAGAATGAGCAGTTCTTC. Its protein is CASSEYRTSKNEQFF.

Here the CDR3 DNA reads TGTGCCACCTTAAATCTAGCGGGAGACCATGAGCAGTTCTTC. It yields the protein CATLNLAGDHEQFF. The V and J genes are TRBV27 and TRBJ2-1, with 10 bases fitting TRBD2. Germline V gene lookup returns CDR1 MNHEY and CDR2 SMNVEV (reference sequence). The V gene end was trimmed by 10 bases and the J gene end by 8 bases; junction bases not matched to a gene: 11. This CDR3 is 14 amino acids long.

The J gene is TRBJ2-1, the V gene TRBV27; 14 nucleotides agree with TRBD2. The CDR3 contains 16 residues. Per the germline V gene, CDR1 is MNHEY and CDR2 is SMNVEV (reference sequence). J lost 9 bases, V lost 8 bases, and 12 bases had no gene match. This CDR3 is CASHVRGLAGAGEQFF. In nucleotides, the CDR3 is TGTGCCAGCCATGTTCGGGGACTAGCGGGAGCTGGTGAGCAGTTCTTC.

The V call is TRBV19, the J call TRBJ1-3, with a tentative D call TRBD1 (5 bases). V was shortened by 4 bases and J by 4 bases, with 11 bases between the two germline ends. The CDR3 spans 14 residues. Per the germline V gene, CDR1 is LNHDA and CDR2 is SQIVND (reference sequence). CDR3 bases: TGTGCCAGTAGTACAGGGCGTCGAGGAAACACCATATATTTT. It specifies CASSTGRRGNTIYF.

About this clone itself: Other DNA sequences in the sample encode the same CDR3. CDR3 amino acids: CSVRTSGRLQETQYF. The DNA for the CDR3 is TGCAGCGTTCGGACTAGCGGGAGGCTTCAAGAGACCCAGTACTTC. The genes are TRBV29-1 and TRBJ2-5; 14 nucleotides agree with TRBD2. CDR3 length equals 15 residues. Trimming at V came to 5 bases and at J to 2 bases, leaving 4 bases not matched to a gene. CDR1 and CDR2 (germline): SQVTM, ANQGSEA.